This T cell receptor (beta chain) was identified during a study of control samples from healthy donors and cancer patients. The CDR3 is 13 residues long. Looked up from germline, CDR1 is LNHDA and CDR2 is SQIVND (reference sequence). The germline V and J ends were trimmed by 5 bases and 1 base, with 8 bases remaining between them. The method was immunoSEQ multiplex PCR; TCRdb's version includes in-frame clones alone and lacks a portion of them. The table lists approximately 100,000 clones, approximately 90% of them singletons. The sequencing input was blood. The source is a woman aged 18-29 years in good health. This sequence joins TRBV19 and TRBJ1-1; D remains unclear. The CDR3 coding sequence is TGTGCCAGTAGTTTTACACGGAACACTGAAGCTTTCTTT. Translating it yields CASSFTRNTEAFF. Based on the CDR3 plus reference TRBV19 and TRBJ1-1, the full variable domain is DGGITQSPKYLFRKEGQNVTLSCEQNLNHDAMYWYRQDPGQGLRLIYYSQIVNDFQKGDIAEGYSVSREKKESFPLTVTSAQKNPTAFYLCASSFTRNTEAFFGQGTRLTVV.